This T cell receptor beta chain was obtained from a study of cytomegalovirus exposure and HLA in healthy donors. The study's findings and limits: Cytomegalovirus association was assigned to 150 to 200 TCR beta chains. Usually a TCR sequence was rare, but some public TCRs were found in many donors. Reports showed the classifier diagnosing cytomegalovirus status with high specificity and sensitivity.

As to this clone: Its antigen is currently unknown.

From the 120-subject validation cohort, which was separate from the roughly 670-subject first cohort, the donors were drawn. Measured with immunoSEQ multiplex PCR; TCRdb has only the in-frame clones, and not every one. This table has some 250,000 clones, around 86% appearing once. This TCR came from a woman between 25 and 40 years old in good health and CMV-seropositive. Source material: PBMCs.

The CDR3 loop is CASSQDLRQFTDTQYF. CDR3 sequence (DNA): TGTGCCAGCAGCCAAGATCTGCGGCAGTTCACAGATACGCAGTATTTT. The chain uses TRBV4-2 and TRBJ2-3; no firm D call. The CDR3 is made up of 16 amino acids. Trimming cost V 0 bases and J 2 bases, with 12 bases left between them. Germline assignment: CDR1 LGHNA and CDR2 YNFKEQ.